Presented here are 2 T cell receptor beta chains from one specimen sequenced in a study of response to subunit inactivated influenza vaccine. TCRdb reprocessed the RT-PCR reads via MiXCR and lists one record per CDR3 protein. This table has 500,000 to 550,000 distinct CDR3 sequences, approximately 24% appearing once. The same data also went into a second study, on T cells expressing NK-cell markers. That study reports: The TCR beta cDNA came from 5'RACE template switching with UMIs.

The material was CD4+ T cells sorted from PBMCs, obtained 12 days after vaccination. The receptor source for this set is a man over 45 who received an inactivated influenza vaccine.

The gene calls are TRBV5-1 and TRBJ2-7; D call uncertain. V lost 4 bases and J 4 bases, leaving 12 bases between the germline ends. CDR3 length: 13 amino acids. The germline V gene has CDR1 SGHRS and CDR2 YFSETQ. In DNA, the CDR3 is TGCGCCAGCAGCCGCGACGTTATATACGAGCAGTACTTC. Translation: CASSRDVIYEQYF.

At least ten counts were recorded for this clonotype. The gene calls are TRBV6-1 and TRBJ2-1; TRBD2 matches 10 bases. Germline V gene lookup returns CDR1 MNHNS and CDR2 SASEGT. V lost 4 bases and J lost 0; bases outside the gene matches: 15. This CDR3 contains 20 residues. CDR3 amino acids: CASSVLLAGVGISSYNEQFF. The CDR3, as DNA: TGTGCCAGCAGTGTCCTCCTAGCGGGAGTAGGGATAAGCTCCTACAATGAGCAGTTCTTC.